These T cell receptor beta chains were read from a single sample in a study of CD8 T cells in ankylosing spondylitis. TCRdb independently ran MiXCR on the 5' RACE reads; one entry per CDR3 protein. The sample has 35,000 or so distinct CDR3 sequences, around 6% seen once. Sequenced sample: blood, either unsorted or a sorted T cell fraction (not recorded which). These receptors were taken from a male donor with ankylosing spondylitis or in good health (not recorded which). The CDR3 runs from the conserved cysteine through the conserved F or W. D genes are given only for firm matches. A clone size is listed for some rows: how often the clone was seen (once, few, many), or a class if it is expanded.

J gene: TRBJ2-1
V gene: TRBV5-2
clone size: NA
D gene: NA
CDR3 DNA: TGTGCCAGCAACTTAGTTGCGGTTGAGCAGTTCTTC
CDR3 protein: CASNLVAVEQFF

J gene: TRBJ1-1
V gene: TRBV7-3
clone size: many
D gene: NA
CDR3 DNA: TGTGCCAGCAGCTTACTCCGGGACGGTGAAGCTTTCTTT
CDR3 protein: CASSLLRDGEAFF

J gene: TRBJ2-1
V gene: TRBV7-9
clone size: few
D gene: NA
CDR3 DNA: TGTGCCAGCAGCTTCTGGACAGCCAATGAGCAGTTCTTC
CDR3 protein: CASSFWTANEQFF

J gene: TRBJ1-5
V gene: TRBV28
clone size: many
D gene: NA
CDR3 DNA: TGTGCCAGCAACGGACAGAGCAATCAGCCCCAGCATTTT
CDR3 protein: CASNGQSNQPQHF

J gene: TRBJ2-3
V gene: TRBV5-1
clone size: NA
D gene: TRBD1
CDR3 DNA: TGCGCCAGCAGCTTGATAGGGCGCCACAGGGGAACGACAGATACGCAGTATTTT
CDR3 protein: CASSLIGRHRGTTDTQYF

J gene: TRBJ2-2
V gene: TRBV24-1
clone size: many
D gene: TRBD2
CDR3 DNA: TGTGCCGCCCGGGGGGAAGGGACCGGGGAGCTGTTTTTT
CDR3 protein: CAARGEGTGELFF

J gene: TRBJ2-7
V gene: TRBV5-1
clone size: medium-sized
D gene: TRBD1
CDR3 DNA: TGCGCCAGCAGCTCCCGACAGGGGTTGTCCTACGAGCAGTACTTC
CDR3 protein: CASSSRQGLSYEQYF

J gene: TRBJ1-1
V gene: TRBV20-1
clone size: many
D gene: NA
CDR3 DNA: TGCAGTGCTCGACCATGGAACACTGAAGCTTTCTTT
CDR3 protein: CSARPWNTEAFF

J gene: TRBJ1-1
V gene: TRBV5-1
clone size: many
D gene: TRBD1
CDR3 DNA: TGCGCCAGCAGCTTCCCCGGGACAGGGAGCGCTTTCTTT
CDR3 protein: CASSFPGTGSAFF

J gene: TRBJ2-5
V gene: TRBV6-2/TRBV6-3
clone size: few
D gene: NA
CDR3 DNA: TGTGCCAGCGGTGACTGGGCGGAACAAGAGACCCAGTACTTC
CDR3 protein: CASGDWAEQETQYF

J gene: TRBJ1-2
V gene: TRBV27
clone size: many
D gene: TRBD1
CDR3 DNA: TGTGCCAGCAGTGTGACAGGGGCGCATGGCTACACCTTC
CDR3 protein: CASSVTGAHGYTF

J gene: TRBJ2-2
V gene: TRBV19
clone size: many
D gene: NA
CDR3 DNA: TGTGCCAGTAGTATCGGCTCGAACACCGGGGAGCTGTTTTTT
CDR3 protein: CASSIGSNTGELFF

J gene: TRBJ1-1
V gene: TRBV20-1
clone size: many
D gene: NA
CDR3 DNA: TGCAGTGCTAGGAGGGTCTCGGACGGGAACACTGAAGCTTTCTTT
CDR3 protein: CSARRVSDGNTEAFF

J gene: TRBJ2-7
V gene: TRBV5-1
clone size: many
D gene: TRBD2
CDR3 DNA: TGCGCCAGCAGCTTGGTAGTAGCGGGAGATGGATCCTACGAGCAGTACTTC
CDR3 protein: CASSLVVAGDGSYEQYF

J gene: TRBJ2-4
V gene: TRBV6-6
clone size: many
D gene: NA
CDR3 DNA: TGTGCCAGCAGTTACCGAGATGAAAACATTCAGTACTTC
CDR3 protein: CASSYRDENIQYF

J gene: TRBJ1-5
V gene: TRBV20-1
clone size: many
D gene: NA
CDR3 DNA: TGCAGTGCTGCCCCGGGAAACAATCAGCCCCAGCATTTT
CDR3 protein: CSAAPGNNQPQHF

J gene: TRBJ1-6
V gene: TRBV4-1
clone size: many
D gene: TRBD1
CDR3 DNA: TGCGCCAGCAGCCGAGGGGGCCCCTATAATTCACCCCTCCACTTT
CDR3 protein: CASSRGGPYNSPLHF

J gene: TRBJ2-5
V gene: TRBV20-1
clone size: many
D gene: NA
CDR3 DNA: TGCAGTGCCCCCGACAGAGCCCAAGAGACCCAGTACTTC
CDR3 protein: CSAPDRAQETQYF

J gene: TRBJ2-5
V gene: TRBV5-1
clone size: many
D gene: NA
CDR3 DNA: TGCGCCAGCAGCTTGGCTGCGGCTTTCAGTCAAGAGACCCAGTACTTC
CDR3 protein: CASSLAAAFSQETQYF

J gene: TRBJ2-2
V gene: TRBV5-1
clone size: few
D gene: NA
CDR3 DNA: TGCGCCAGCAGCCTACTACCGCGGGTTTCCACCGGGGAGCTGTTTTTT
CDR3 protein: CASSLLPRVSTGELFF

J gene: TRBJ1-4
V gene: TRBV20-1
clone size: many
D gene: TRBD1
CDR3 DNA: TGCAGTGCTCGACTAGCCACGGGACAGCCGGAAAAACTGTTTTTT
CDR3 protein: CSARLATGQPEKLFF

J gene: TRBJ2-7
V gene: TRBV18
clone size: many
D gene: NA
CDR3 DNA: TGTGCCAGCTCACCACTTTCCGGGAACTCCTACGAGCAGTACTTC
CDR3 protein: CASSPLSGNSYEQYF

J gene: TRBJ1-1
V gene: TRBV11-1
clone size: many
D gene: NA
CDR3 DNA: TGTGCCAGCAGCCCCCGGGGCACTGAAGCTTTCTTT
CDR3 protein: CASSPRGTEAFF

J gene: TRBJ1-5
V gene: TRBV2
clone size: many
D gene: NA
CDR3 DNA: TGTGCCAGCAGTGCCCTACAGGGTTGGAGTCAGCCCCAGCATTTT
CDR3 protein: CASSALQGWSQPQHF

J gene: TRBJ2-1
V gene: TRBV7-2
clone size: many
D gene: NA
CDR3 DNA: TGTGCCAGCAGCTTAAGTACAGTCTACAATGAGCAGTTCTTC
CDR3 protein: CASSLSTVYNEQFF

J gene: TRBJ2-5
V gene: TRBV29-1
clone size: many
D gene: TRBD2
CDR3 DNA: TGCAGCGTTCGCGGACTAGCGGGAGACGGTGAGACCCAGTACTTC
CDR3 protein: CSVRGLAGDGETQYF

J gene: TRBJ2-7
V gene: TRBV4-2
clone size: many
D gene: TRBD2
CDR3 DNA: TGTGCCAGCAGCCAAGACCCCTCGAGGCTAGCGGCATTC
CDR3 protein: CASSQDPSRLAAF

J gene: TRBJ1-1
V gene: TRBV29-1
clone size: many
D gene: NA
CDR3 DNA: TGCAGCGTCGGAAGCGGGTGGGCCATGAACACTGAAGCTTTCTTT
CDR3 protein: CSVGSGWAMNTEAFF

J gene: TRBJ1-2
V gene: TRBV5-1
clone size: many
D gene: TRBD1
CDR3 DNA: TGCGCCAGCAGCTGGGGACAGGGCTGGAGCTATGGCTACACCTTC
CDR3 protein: CASSWGQGWSYGYTF

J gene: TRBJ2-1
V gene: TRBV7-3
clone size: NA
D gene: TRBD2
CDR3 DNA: TGTGCCAGCAGCTTCCTTCCCGGGAGCGGGAGATTCAATGAGCAGTTCTTC
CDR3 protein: CASSFLPGSGRFNEQFF

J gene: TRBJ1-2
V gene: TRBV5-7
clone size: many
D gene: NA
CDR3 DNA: TGTGCCAGCAGCTTGCACAGGGCTAACTATGGCTACACCTTC
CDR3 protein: CASSLHRANYGYTF

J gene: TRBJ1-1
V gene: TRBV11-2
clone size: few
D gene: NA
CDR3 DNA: TGTGCCAGCAGCTCAACAGGAGCTTCGGACGCCGGGTGGAGAGCTTTCTTT
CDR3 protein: CASSSTGASDAGWRAFF

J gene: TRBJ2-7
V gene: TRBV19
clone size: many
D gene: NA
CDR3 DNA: TGTGCCAGTAGCCCACCCGGGGAGACCTACGAGCAGTACTTC
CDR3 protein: CASSPPGETYEQYF

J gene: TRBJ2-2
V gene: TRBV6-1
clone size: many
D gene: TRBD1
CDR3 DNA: TGTGCCAGCGGAAGGGACAGTTCGAACACCGGGGAGCTGTTTTTT
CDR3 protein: CASGRDSSNTGELFF

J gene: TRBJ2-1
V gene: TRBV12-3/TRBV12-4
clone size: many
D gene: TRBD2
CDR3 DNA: TGTGCCAGCAGTTTAGTTACTAGCGGGAGAGATGAGCAGTTCTTC
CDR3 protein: CASSLVTSGRDEQFF

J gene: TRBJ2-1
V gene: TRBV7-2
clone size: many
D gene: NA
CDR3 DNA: TGTGCCAGCAGCTTAGTCGGTCGGGACCTCAGTGAGCAGTTCTTC
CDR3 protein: CASSLVGRDLSEQFF

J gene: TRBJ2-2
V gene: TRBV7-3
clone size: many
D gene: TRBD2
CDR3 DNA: TGTGCCAGCAGCCCCGCGGGAGCCGGTGGTTACACCGGGGAGCTGTTTTTT
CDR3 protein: CASSPAGAGGYTGELFF

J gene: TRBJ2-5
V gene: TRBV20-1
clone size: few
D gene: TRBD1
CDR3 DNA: TGCAGTGCTAGGGGGGACAGTGACGAGACCCAGTACTTC
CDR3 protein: CSARGDSDETQYF

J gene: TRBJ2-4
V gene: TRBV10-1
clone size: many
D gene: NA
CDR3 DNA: TGCGCCAGCAGTGAGAATCTAGCCAAAAACATTCAGTACTTC
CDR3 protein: CASSENLAKNIQYF

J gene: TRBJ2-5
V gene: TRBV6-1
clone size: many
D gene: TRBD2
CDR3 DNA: TGTGCCAGTAAAGCGGGGGTACTCGAGACCCAGTACTTC
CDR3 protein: CASKAGVLETQYF

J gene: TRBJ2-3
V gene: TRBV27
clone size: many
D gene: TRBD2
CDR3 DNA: TGTGCCAGCACGCCCGCCATGGCTAGCGGTTCAGATACGCAGTATTTT
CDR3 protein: CASTPAMASGSDTQYF

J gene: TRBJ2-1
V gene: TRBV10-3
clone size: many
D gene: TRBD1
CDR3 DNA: TGTGCCATCAGTATCCAACGAGCCCGGGACAGGGGGTACAATGAGCAGTTCTTC
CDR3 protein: CAISIQRARDRGYNEQFF

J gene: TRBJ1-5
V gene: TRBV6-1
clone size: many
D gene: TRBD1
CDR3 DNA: TGTGCCAGCAGTCGAGGCGGGACAGCGTTCAGCCAGCCCCAGCATTTT
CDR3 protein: CASSRGGTAFSQPQHF

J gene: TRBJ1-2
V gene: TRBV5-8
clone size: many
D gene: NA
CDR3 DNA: TGTGCCAGCAGCTTGTGGGCAGGGGATATGCACTATGGCTACACCTTC
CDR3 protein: CASSLWAGDMHYGYTF

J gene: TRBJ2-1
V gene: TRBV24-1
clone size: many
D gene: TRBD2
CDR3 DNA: TGTGCCACCAGTGATCCTACTGCCGGGACTAGCGCCCAGGCCGGGTTCCATGAGCAGTTCTTC
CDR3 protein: CATSDPTAGTSAQAGFHEQFF

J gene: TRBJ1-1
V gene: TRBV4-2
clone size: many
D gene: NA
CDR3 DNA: TGTGCCAGCAGCACCCTAGAGGGGAACACTGAAGCTTTCTTT
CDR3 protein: CASSTLEGNTEAFF

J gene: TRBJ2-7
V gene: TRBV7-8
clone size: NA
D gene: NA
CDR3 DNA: TGTGCCAGCAGTCACGGTAGCTCCTACGAGCAGTACTTC
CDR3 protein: CASSHGSSYEQYF

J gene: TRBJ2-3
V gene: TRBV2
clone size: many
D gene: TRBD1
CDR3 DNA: TGTGCCAGCAGTCTGAGGGGGCCAGGCACAGATACGCAGTATTTT
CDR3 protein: CASSLRGPGTDTQYF

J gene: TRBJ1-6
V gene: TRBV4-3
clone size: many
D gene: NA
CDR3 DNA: TGCGCCAGCAGCCAAGATCACGGGCATTCGGGTTCACCCCTCCACTTT
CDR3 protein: CASSQDHGHSGSPLHF

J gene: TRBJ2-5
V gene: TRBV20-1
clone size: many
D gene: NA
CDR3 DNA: TGCAGTGCTCCAACAGGGAGTGGAGAGACCCAGTACTTC
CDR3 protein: CSAPTGSGETQYF

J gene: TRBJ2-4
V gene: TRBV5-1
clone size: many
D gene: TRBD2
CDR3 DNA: TGCGCCAGCAGCTTGTCTAGCGGGGGGGCAAACATTCAGTACTTC
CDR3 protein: CASSLSSGGANIQYF

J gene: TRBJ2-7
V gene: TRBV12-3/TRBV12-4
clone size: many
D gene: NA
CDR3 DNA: TGTGCCAGCAGTTATCGCGACGAGCAGTACTTC
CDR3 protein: CASSYRDEQYF

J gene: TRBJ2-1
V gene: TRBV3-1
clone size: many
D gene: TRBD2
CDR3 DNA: TGTGCCAGCAGCCAGCCACTAGCGGGCCCACTCTCCTACAATGAGCAGTTCTTC
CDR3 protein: CASSQPLAGPLSYNEQFF

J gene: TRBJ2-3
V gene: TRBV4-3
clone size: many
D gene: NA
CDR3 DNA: TGCGCCAGCAGCCAAGGGTCGACAGATACGCAGTATTTT
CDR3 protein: CASSQGSTDTQYF

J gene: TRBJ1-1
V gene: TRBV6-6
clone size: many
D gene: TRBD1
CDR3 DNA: TGTGCCAGCAGCCGGGACAGGATGAACACTGAAGCTTTCTTT
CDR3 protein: CASSRDRMNTEAFF